These 14 T cell receptor beta chains were sequenced from one sample in a study of CD8+CD57+ T cells in acquired aplastic anemia. Investigators profiled TCR beta VDJ and CDR3 from genomic DNA template. TCRdb re-called the reads with MiXCR, one entry per CDR3 protein. The sample lists about 470,000 distinct CDR3 sequences; about a third were seen once. Patients sequenced had flow cytometry evidence of CD8+CD57+ cell expansion. The sequencing sample was made of sorted CD4+, CD8+, or CD8+CD57+ T cells (not recorded which) from PBMCs. All receptors come from a human donor with aplastic anemia.

In its sample, this clonotype was seen many times. The genes are TRBV20-1 and TRBJ2-7; 10 bases map to TRBD2. V shed 5 bases and J 6 bases; nucleotides not matched to a gene: 7. Germline V gives CDR1 DFQATT, CDR2 SNEGSKA (reference sequence). The CDR3 contains 13 residues. The CDR3 loop is CSAAPSGGAEQYF. The CDR3, as DNA: TGCAGTGCTGCGCCTAGCGGGGGAGCCGAGCAGTACTTC.

V and J are TRBV24-1 and TRBJ2-2; 13 nucleotides align to TRBD2. V was clipped by 3 bases and J by 6 bases; unmatched bases: 15. CDR3 size: 20 residues. Per the germline V gene, CDR1 is KGHDR and CDR2 is SFDVKD. The chain's CDR3 is CATSDPAPVTSGRVAGELFF. CDR3 coding DNA: TGTGCCACCAGTGATCCCGCCCCCGTCACTAGCGGGAGGGTAGCCGGGGAGCTGTTTTTT.

V usage is TRBV7-3 and J usage is TRBJ1-2; 7 bases line up with TRBD1. Per germline, CDR1 SGHTA and CDR2 FQGTGA. There are 15 residues in the CDR3. The V gene end was trimmed by 8 bases and the J gene end by 3 bases; junction bases not matched to a gene: 12. CDR3 loop: CASASGGGIDYGYTF. In DNA, the CDR3 is TGTGCCAGCGCTTCGGGAGGGGGCATTGACTATGGCTACACCTTC.

The V call is TRBV7-8, the J call TRBJ1-3; 8 bases agree with TRBD1. The CDR3 totals 17 residues. Trimming cost V 1 base and J 1 base; bases outside gene matches: 6. Germline V gene lookup returns CDR1 SGHVS and CDR2 FQNEAQ. The CDR3 DNA follows: TGTGCCAGCAGCTTAGTAGGGACAGGAGCTTCTGGAAACACCATATATTTT. This translates into CASSLVGTGASGNTIYF.

This clonotype was found many times. The rearrangement links TRBV4-2 to TRBJ2-7; possible D gene TRBD1, 5 bases. The CDR3 consists of 13 residues. The ends were cut back, 0 bases at V and 3 bases at J, with 6 bases in the middle. Germline V CDR1 and CDR2: LGHNA, YNFKEQ. For the CDR3, the DNA is TGTGCCAGCAGCCAAGACGACAGCTACGAGCAGTACTTC. Its protein is CASSQDDSYEQYF.

This clonotype was seen more than once but under ten times. Just one base apart from a much larger clone, this may be a read error. The chain is built from TRBV20-1 and TRBJ2-7; D not certain. CDR1 DFQATT and CDR2 SNEGSKA come from the germline V gene (reference sequence). V was shortened by 5 bases and J by 5 bases, with 10 bases between the two germline ends. The CDR3 extends over 11 amino acids. The CDR3 loop is CSAGPVHEQYF. Written as DNA, the CDR3 is TGCAGTGCTGGACCCGTGCACGAGCAGTACTTC.

The table lists this clonotype with a few counts. The chain uses TRBV6-5 and TRBJ2-5; D unresolved. The CDR3 runs 14 residues. The germline gives CDR1 MNHEY, CDR2 SVGAGI. The V gene lost 0 bases and the J gene lost 5 bases, with 10 bases spanning the gap. CDR3 in amino acids: CASSYSFGGETQYF. In nucleotides, the CDR3 is TGTGCCAGCAGTTACTCTTTCGGTGGGGAGACCCAGTACTTC.

V is TRBV5-1 and J is TRBJ1-4, with D hard to call. Trimming removed 10 bases at V and 8 bases at J, with 15 bases between. The CDR3 has 12 amino acids. CDR1 and CDR2 from the germline V gene are SGHRS and YFSETQ. CDR3 DNA: TGCGCCGGCTGTGGGGATAGAGAAAAACTGTTTTTT. It is translated as CAGCGDREKLFF.

At least ten counts were recorded for this clonotype. The chain couples TRBV20-1 to TRBJ1-2, with D possibly matching TRBD1 (6 bases). This CDR3 contains 12 residues. V shed 7 bases and J shed 3 bases, with 12 bases lying between them. Germline V gene data show CDR1 as DFQATT and CDR2 as SNEGSKA (reference sequence). The CDR3 DNA sequence: TGCAGTGTTACGGACAGCGACTATGGCTACACCTTC. This translates into CSVTDSDYGYTF.

The rearrangement joins TRBV20-1 to TRBJ1-4, with D perhaps TRBD1 (5 bases). In germline, CDR1 is DFQATT, CDR2 SNEGSKA (reference sequence). Trimming left V 3 bases short and J 3 bases short, with 14 bases between. This CDR3 spans 15 amino acids. Here the CDR3 reads CSASSLGGANEKLFF. The CDR3 DNA reads TGCAGTGCTAGCTCTCTCGGGGGGGCTAATGAAAAACTGTTTTTT.

The chain combines TRBV29-1 with TRBJ2-5; D uncertain. The CDR3 totals 13 residues. Germline assignment: CDR1 SQVTM and CDR2 ANQGSEA. The V gene lost 6 bases and the J gene lost 5 bases, with 16 bases spanning the gap. CDR3 nucleotides: TGCAGCGTAGCCCCCGCAGGTCGGGAGACCCAGTACTTC. Translating it yields CSVAPAGRETQYF.

This chain connects TRBV6-4 to TRBJ1-1, with TRBD1 as a possible D gene (5 bases). Trimming pared 6 bases from V and 0 bases from J, leaving 14 bases between. The germline V gene encodes CDR1 MRHNA and CDR2 SNTAGT. CDR3 size: 15 residues. This chain's CDR3 is CASSTHGGVNTEAFF. CDR3 nucleotide sequence: TGTGCCAGCAGCACGCACGGGGGGGTGAACACTGAAGCTTTCTTT.

This clonotype was picked up many times. This rearrangement joins TRBV24-1 to TRBJ2-5, with a possible D match to TRBD2 (6 bases). The germline CDR1 and CDR2 sequences are KGHDR and SFDVKD. Trimming took 3 bases from V and 5 from J, leaving 15 bases between them. The CDR3 has 15 residues. The CDR3 spells CATSDATPGVETQYF. The CDR3 DNA sequence: TGTGCCACCAGTGATGCCACACCGGGGGTTGAGACCCAGTACTTC.

The chain uses TRBV19 and TRBJ1-2, with TRBD1 matching 7 bases. Germline CDR1 and CDR2: LNHDA and SQIVND (reference sequence). V trimming: 9 bases; J trimming: 4 bases; junction bases outside the gene matches: 8. This CDR3 has 13 amino acids. The CDR3 nucleotides are TGTGCCAGCCAACCGACAGGGAGCTATGGCTACACCTTC. It translates to CASQPTGSYGYTF.